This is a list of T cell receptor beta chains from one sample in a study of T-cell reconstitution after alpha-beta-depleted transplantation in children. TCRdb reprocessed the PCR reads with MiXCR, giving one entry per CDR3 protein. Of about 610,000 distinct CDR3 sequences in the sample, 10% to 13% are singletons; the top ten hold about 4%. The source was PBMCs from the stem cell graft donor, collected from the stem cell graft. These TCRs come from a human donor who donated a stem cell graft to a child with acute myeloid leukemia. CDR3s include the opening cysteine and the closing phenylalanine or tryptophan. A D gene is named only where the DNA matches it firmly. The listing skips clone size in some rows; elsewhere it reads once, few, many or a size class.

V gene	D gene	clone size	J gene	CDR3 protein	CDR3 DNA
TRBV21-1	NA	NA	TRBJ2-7	CASSKDSPYEQYF	TGTGCCAGCAGCAAAGACAGCCCCTACGAGCAGTACTTC
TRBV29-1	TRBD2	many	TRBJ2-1	CSVESLAGGPGEQFF	TGCAGCGTTGAAAGCCTAGCGGGAGGGCCAGGTGAGCAGTTCTTC
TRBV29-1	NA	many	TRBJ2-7	CSASDSYEQYF	TGCAGCGCATCAGACAGCTACGAGCAGTACTTC
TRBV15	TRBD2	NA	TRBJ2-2	CATSRPPGGTGELFF	TGTGCCACCAGCAGACCTCCGGGGGGCACCGGGGAGCTGTTTTTT
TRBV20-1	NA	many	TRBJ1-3	CSAEDGGNTIYF	TGCAGTGCAGAGGACGGCGGAAACACCATATATTTT
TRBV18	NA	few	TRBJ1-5	CASSPSMEQPQHF	TGTGCCAGCTCACCCTCCATGGAACAGCCCCAGCATTTT
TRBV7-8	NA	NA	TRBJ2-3	CASSFGGPTDTQYF	TGTGCCAGCAGCTTCGGCGGACCCACAGATACGCAGTATTTT
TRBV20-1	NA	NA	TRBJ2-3	CSARGLGLPSTDTQYF	TGCAGTGCTAGAGGCCTTGGACTACCCAGCACAGATACGCAGTATTTT
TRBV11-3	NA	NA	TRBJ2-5	CASSLGSAPPGETQYF	TGTGCCAGCAGCTTAGGGTCGGCCCCCCCAGGAGAGACCCAGTACTTC
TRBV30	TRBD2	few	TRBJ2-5	CAWSAGGETQYF	TGTGCCTGGAGTGCGGGAGGGGAGACCCAGTACTTC
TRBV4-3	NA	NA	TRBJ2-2	CASSQDSLANTGELFF	TGCGCCAGCAGCCAAGATAGCCTCGCGAACACCGGGGAGCTGTTTTTT
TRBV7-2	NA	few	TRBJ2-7	CASSLAEVRTEQYF	TGTGCCAGCAGCTTAGCTGAGGTTCGGACTGAGCAGTACTTC
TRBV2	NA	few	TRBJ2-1	CASSDHRGEQFF	TGTGCCAGCAGTGATCACCGGGGGGAGCAGTTCTTC
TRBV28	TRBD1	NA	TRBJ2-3	CAMKDRVTDTQYF	TGTGCCATGAAGGACAGGGTCACAGATACGCAGTATTTT
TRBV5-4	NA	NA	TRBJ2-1	CASSSTVGGAQFF	TGTGCCAGCAGCTCGACTGTGGGGGGAGCGCAGTTCTTC
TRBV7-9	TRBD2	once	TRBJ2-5	CASSLRSSGKQETQYF	TGTGCCAGCAGCTTGAGGTCTAGCGGGAAACAAGAGACCCAGTACTTC
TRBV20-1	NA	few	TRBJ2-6	CSASTGLDSSGANVLTF	TGCAGTGCTAGCACGGGACTTGACAGCTCTGGGGCCAACGTCCTGACTTTC
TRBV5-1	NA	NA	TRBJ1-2	CASSYGDSSGGYTF	TGCGCCAGCAGCTACGGGGACTCTTCGGGGGGCTACACCTTC
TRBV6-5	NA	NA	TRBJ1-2	CASSYSIPGNHGYTF	TGTGCCAGCAGTTACTCGATTCCAGGGAATCATGGCTACACCTTC
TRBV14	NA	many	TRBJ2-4	CASSPRGTKNIQYF	TGTGCCAGCAGCCCCCGAGGAACCAAAAACATTCAGTACTTC
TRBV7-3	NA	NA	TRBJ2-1	CASSLKGPGAGEQFF	TGTGCCAGCAGCTTAAAAGGGCCCGGGGCCGGTGAGCAGTTCTTC
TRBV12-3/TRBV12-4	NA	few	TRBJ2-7	CASSLWGTDEQYF	TGTGCCAGCAGTTTGTGGGGAACTGACGAGCAGTACTTC
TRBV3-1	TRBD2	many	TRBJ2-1	CASSNGRTSLYNEQFF	TGTGCCAGCAGCAACGGTCGGACTAGCCTCTACAATGAGCAGTTCTTC
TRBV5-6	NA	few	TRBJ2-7	CASSPGVGVLYEQYF	TGTGCCAGCAGCCCCGGGGTAGGGGTTCTCTACGAGCAGTACTTC
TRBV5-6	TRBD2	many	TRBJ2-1	CASSLEGLAGYNEQFF	TGTGCCAGCAGCTTGGAGGGACTAGCGGGCTACAATGAGCAGTTCTTC
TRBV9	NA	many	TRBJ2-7	CASSVGGSGYEQYF	TGTGCCAGCAGCGTAGGTGGGAGTGGGTACGAGCAGTACTTC
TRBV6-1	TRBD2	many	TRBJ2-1	CASSVRSGRAFNEQFF	TGTGCCAGCAGTGTACGGAGCGGGAGGGCCTTCAATGAGCAGTTCTTC
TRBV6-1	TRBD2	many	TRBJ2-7	CASSEREPSYEQYF	TGTGCCAGCAGCGAGCGGGAGCCCTCCTACGAGCAGTACTTC
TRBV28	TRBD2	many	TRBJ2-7	CASSSIAGGPSYEQYF	TGTGCCAGCAGTTCCATAGCGGGAGGGCCTTCCTACGAGCAGTACTTC
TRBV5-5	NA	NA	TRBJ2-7	CASSLRTGTISYEQYF	TGTGCCAGCAGCTTGAGGACCGGGACAATCTCCTACGAGCAGTACTTC
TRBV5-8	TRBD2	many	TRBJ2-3	CASPSGMVGTDTQYF	TGTGCCAGCCCTAGCGGGATGGTGGGTACAGATACGCAGTATTTT
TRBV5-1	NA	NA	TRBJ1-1	CASSLAQRTKRTEAFF	TGCGCCAGCAGCTTGGCCCAGAGAACTAAAAGGACTGAAGCTTTCTTT
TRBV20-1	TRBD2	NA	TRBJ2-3	CSALSLAKSTDTQYF	TGCAGTGCTCTTTCACTAGCGAAGAGCACAGATACGCAGTATTTT
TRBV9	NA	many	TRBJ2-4	CASSVSGQGIQYF	TGTGCCAGCAGCGTATCCGGTCAAGGCATTCAGTACTTC
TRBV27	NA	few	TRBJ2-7	CASSLFWDREQYF	TGTGCCAGCAGTTTATTCTGGGATCGTGAGCAGTACTTC
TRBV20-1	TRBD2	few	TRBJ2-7	CSATPSGTRDVEQYF	TGCAGTGCGACACCCTCCGGGACTAGAGATGTCGAGCAGTACTTC
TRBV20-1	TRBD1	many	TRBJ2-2	CSAGDRANTGELFF	TGCAGTGCTGGGGACAGGGCGAACACCGGGGAGCTGTTTTTT
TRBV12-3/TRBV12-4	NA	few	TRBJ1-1	CASTWGPNTEAFF	TGTGCCAGCACCTGGGGACCGAACACTGAAGCTTTCTTT